The clone carrying this TCR beta chain was seen at least ten times. TCR beta CDR3 region amplification was performed from RNA transcripts. The HTBI primer set was used in a first-round RT-PCR of the TCR CDR3. TCRdb ran MiXCR on the multiplex PCR reads and lists one entry per CDR3 protein. The profile shows 600,000 to 850,000 distinct CDR3 sequences, approximately 18% of them singletons. This entry is derived from a study of T cells in Graves' hyperthyroidism and ophthalmopathy. Patients were excluded for uncontrolled infection, other autoimmune disease, pregnancy or lactation. Sample collection date corresponds to first hyperthyroidism diagnosis, prior to any ophthalmopathy symptoms. The ends were cut back, 0 bases at V and 8 bases at J, with 11 bases in the middle. Germline assignment: CDR1 LGHDT and CDR2 YNNKEL (reference sequence). The CDR3 sequence is 13 residues long.

Sequencing was done on a sample of blood. J is TRBJ2-7 and V is TRBV3-1; no reliable D call. The TCR comes from a woman aged 50 to 65 with Graves' hyperthyroidism that later progressed to Graves' ophthalmopathy. CDR3 loop: CASSQDLRYQQYF. The CDR3 bases are TGTGCCAGCAGCCAAGATTTGAGGTATCAGCAGTACTTC.